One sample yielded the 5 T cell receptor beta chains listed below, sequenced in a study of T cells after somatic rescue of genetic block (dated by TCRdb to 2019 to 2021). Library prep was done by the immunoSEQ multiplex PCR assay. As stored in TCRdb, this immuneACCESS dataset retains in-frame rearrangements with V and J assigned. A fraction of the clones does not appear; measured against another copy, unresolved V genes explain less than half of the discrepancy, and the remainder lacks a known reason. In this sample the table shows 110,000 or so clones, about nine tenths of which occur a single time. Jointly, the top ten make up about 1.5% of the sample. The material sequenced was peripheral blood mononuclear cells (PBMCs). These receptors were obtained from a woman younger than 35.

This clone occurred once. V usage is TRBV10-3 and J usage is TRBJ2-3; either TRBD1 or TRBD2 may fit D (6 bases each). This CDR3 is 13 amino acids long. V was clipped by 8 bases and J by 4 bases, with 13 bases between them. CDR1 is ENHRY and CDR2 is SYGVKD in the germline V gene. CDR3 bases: TGTGCCATCGAGGGGGGTAACGCAGATACGCAGTATTTT. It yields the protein CAIEGGNADTQYF.

The DNA of the CDR3 is TGTGCCAGCAGCCCTGGATACGGTAATGAGCAGTTCTTC. Protein sequence: CASSPGYGNEQFF. The chain carries TRBV7-2 and TRBJ2-1, with no clear D. The CDR3 totals 13 residues. V was trimmed by 5 bases and J by 7 bases, leaving 12 bases between them. Per the germline V gene, CDR1 is SGHTA and CDR2 is FQGNSA. Full variable domain (outside the CDR3, taken from reference TRBV7-2 and TRBJ2-1): GAGVSQSPSNKVTEKGKDVELRCDPISGHTALYWYRQSLGQGLEFLIYFQGNSAPDKSGLPSDRFSAERTGGSVSTLTIQRTQQEDSAVYLCASSPGYGNEQFFGPGTRLTVL.

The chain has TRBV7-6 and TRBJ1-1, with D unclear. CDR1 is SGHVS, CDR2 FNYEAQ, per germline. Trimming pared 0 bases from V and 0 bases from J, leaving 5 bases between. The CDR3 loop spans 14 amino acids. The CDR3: CASSLAGVNTEAFF. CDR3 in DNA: TGTGCCAGCAGCTTAGCTGGGGTGAACACTGAAGCTTTCTTT. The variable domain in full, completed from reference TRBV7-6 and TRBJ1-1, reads GAGVSQSPRYKVTKRGQDVALRCDPISGHVSLYWYRQALGQGPEFLTYFNYEAQQDKSGLPNDRFSAERPEGSISTLTIQRTEQRDSAMYRCASSLAGVNTEAFFGQGTRLTVV.

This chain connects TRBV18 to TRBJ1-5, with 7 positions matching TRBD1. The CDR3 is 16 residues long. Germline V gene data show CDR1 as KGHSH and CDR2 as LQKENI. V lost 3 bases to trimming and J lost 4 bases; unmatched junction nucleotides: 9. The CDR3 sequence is CASSPPWTGGNQPQHF. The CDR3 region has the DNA TGTGCCAGCTCACCTCCCTGGACAGGCGGGAATCAGCCCCAGCATTTT.

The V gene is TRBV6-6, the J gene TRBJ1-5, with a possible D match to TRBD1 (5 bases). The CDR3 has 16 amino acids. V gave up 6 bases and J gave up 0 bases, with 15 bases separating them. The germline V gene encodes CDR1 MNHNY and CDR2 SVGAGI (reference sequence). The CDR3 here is CASSFGGGSSNQPQHF. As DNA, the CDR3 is TGTGCCAGCAGCTTTGGCGGGGGATCTAGCAATCAGCCCCAGCATTTT.